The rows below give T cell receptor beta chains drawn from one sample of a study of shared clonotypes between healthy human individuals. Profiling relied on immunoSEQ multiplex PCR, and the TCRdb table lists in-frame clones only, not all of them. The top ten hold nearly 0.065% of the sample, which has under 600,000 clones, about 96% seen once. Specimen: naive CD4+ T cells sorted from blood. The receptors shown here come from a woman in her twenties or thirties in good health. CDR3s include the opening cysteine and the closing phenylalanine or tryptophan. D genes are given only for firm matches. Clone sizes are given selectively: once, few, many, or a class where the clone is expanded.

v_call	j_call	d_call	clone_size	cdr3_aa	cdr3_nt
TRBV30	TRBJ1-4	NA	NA	CAWSLERTGKLFF	TGTGCCTGGAGTTTGGAAAGGACCGGAAAACTGTTTTTT
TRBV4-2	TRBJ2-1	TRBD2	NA	CASSQLAGARNNEQFF	TGTGCCAGCAGCCAACTAGCGGGGGCACGAAACAATGAGCAGTTCTTC
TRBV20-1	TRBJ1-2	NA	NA	CSAPGSYGYTF	TGCAGTGCCCCCGGGAGCTATGGCTACACCTTC
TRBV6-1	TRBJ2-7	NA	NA	CASNPRTPLSYEQYF	TGTGCCAGCAATCCTAGGACACCATTGTCCTACGAGCAGTACTTC
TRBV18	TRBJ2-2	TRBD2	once	CASSPPGLAGGDTGELFF	TGTGCCAGCTCACCACCAGGACTAGCGGGAGGTGACACCGGGGAGCTGTTTTTT
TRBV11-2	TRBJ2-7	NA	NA	CASSLDMSEQYF	TGTGCCAGCAGCTTAGATATGAGTGAGCAGTACTTC
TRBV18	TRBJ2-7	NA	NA	CASSPPRSSYEQYF	TGTGCCAGCTCACCACCGAGGAGCTCCTACGAGCAGTACTTC
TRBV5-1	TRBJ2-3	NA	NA	CASSAQVPSTDTQYF	TGCGCCAGCAGCGCACAAGTACCTAGCACAGATACGCAGTATTTT
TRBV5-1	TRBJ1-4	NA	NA	CASTFLGDPTEKLFF	TGCGCCAGCACCTTCCTTGGCGATCCGACTGAAAAACTGTTTTTT
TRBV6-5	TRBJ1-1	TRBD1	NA	CASSRQGMAFF	TGTGCCAGCAGCAGACAGGGTATGGCTTTCTTT
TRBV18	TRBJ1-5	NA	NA	CASSLGGSNQPQHF	TGTGCCAGCTCGCTCGGGGGTAGCAATCAGCCCCAGCATTTT
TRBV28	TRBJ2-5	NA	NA	CASSPLLQETQYF	TGTGCCAGCAGTCCCCTTCTCCAAGAGACCCAGTACTTC
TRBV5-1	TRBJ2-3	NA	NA	CASSWTADTQYF	TGCGCCAGCAGCTGGACGGCAGATACGCAGTATTTT
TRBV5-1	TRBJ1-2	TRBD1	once	CASSDRTGGGYGYTF	TGCGCCAGCAGCGACAGGACAGGGGGCGGTTATGGCTACACCTTC
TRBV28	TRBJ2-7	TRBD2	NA	CASSFPLAGAKEQYF	TGTGCCAGCAGTTTTCCTTTAGCGGGAGCGAAGGAGCAGTACTTC
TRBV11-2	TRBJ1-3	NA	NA	CASSRSGNTIYF	TGTGCCAGCTCGCGGTCTGGAAACACCATATATTTT
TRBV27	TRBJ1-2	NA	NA	CASSWKGDYGYTF	TGTGCCAGCAGTTGGAAGGGGGATTATGGCTACACCTTC
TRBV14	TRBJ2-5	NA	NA	CASSSRDWSGRETQYF	TGTGCCAGCAGCTCGAGGGACTGGTCTGGTAGAGAGACCCAGTACTTC
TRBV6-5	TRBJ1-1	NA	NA	CASRRGRMNTEAFF	TGTGCCAGCAGACGGGGACGTATGAACACTGAAGCTTTCTTT
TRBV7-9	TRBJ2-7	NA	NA	CASSPNYEQYF	TGTGCCAGCAGCCCCAACTACGAGCAGTACTTC
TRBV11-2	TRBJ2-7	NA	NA	CASSLVGGQYF	TGTGCCAGCAGCTTAGTCGGGGGGCAGTACTTC
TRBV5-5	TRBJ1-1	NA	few	CASSLNRDTEAFF	TGTGCCAGCAGCTTAAACCGGGACACTGAAGCTTTCTTT
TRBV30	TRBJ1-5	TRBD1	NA	CAWSEWAGGIQPQHF	TGTGCCTGGAGTGAATGGGCAGGGGGCATTCAGCCCCAGCATTTT
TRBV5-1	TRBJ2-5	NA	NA	CASSLVVGTQETQYF	TGCGCCAGCAGCTTGGTGGTCGGGACACAAGAGACCCAGTACTTC
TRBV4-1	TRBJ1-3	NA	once	CASSQVTSTRASGNTIYF	TGCGCCAGCAGCCAAGTAACGTCGACACGAGCCTCTGGAAACACCATATATTTT
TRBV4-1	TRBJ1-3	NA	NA	CASSQREGINTIYF	TGCGCCAGCAGCCAACGGGAAGGCATCAACACCATATATTTT
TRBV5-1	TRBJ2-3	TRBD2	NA	CASSTLAGGPNHTQYF	TGCGCCAGCAGTACCCTAGCGGGAGGGCCGAATCATACGCAGTATTTT
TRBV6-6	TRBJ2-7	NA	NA	CASSYSEGLGEQYF	TGTGCCAGCAGTTACTCTGAGGGACTGGGGGAGCAGTACTTC
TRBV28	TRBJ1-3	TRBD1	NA	CASRSPGQGRVTIYF	TGTGCCAGCAGATCCCCGGGACAGGGAAGGGTCACCATATATTTT
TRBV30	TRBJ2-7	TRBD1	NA	CAWSATGAYEQYF	TGTGCCTGGAGTGCGACAGGGGCCTACGAGCAGTACTTC
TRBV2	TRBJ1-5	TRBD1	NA	CASSLDRGPTQPQHF	TGTGCCAGCAGCCTGGACAGGGGCCCCACTCAGCCCCAGCATTTT
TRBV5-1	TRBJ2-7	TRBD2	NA	CASSSHTSGSPYEQYF	TGCGCCAGCAGCTCCCACACTAGCGGGAGTCCCTACGAGCAGTACTTC
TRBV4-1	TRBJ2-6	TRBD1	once	CASSQNHGGTGASGANVLTF	TGCGCCAGCAGCCAAAATCACGGCGGGACAGGGGCTTCGGGGGCCAACGTCCTGACTTTC
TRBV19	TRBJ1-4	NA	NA	CASRGAGEKLFF	TGTGCCAGTAGGGGGGCCGGTGAAAAACTGTTTTTT
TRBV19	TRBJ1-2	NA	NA	CASSISGSLNYGYTF	TGTGCCAGTAGTATTAGCGGCAGCTTGAACTATGGCTACACCTTC
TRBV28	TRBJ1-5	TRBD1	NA	CASSPQGQSSNQPQHF	TGTGCCAGCAGTCCCCAGGGACAGAGTAGCAATCAGCCCCAGCATTTT
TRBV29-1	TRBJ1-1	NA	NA	CSVGGRMNTEAFF	TGCAGCGTTGGTGGCAGGATGAACACTGAAGCTTTCTTT
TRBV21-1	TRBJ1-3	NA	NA	CASSKKGTGDRINENTIYF	TGTGCCAGCAGCAAAAAAGGGACCGGAGATAGAATTAATGAAAACACCATATATTTT
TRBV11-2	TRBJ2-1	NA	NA	CASSLSRWRYNEQFF	TGTGCCAGCAGCCTTTCTAGATGGCGGTACAATGAGCAGTTCTTC
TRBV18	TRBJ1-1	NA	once	CASSPSGGASEAFF	TGTGCCAGCTCACCATCAGGCGGAGCGAGTGAAGCTTTCTTT